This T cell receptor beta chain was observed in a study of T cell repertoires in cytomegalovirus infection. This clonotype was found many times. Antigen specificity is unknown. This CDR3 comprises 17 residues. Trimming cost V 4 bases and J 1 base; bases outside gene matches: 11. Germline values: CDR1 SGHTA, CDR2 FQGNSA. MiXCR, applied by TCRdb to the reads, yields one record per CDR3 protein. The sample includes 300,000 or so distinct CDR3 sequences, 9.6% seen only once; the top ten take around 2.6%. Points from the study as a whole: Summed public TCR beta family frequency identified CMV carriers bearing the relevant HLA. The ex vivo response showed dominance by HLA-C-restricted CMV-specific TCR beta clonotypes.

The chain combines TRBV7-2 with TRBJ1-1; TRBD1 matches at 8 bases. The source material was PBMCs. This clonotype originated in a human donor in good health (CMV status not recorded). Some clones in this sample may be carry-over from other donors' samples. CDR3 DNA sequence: TGTGCCAGCAGCTCTGAGGGGACAGGCGGAGGGAACACTGAAGCTTTCTTT. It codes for CASSSEGTGGGNTEAFF. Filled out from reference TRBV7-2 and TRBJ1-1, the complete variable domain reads GAGVSQSPSNKVTEKGKDVELRCDPISGHTALYWYRQSLGQGLEFLIYFQGNSAPDKSGLPSDRFSAERTGGSVSTLTIQRTQQEDSAVYLCASSSEGTGGGNTEAFFGQGTRLTVV.